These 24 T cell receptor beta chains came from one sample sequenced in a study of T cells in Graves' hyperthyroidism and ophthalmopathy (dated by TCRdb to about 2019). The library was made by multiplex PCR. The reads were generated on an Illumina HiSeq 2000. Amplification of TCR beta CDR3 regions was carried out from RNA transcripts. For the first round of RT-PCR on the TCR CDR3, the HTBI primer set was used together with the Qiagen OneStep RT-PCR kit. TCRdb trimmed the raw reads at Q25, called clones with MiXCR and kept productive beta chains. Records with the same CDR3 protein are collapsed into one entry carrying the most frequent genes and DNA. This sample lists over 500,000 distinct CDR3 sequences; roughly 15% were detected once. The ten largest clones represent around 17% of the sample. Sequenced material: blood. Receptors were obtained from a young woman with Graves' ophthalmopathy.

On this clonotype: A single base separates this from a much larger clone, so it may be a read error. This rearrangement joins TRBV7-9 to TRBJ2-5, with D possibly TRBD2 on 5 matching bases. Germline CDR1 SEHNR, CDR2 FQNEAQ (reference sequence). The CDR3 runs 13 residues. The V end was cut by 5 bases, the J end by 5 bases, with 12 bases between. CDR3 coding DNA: TGTGCCAGCAGCGGACGATGGAGGGAGACCCAGTACTTC. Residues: CASSGRWRETQYF.

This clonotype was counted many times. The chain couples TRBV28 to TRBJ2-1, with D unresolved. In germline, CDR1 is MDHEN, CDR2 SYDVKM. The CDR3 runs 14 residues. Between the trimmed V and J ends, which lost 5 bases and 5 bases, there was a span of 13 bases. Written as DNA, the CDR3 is TGTGCCAGCAGTAATAGGGCCCTACACAATGAGCAGTTCTTC. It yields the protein CASSNRALHNEQFF.

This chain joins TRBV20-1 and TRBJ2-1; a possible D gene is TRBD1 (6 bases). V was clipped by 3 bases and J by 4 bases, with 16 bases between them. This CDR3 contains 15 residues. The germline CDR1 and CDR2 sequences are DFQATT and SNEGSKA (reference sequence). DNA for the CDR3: TGCAGTGCTAGCCCTGGGACAAGACAATACAATGAGCAGTTCTTC. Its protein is CSASPGTRQYNEQFF.

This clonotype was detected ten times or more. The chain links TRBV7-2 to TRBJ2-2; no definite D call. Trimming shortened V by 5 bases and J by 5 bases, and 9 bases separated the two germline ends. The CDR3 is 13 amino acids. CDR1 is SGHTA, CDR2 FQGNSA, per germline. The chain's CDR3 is CASSPTRTGELFF. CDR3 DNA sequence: TGTGCCAGCAGCCCAACAAGGACCGGGGAGCTGTTTTTT.

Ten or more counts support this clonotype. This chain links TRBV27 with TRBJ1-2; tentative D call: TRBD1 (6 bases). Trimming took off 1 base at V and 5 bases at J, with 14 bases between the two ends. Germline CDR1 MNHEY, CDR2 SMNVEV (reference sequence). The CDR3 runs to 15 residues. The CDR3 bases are TGTGCCAGCAGTTTATACGGAACAGGGCAGTATGGCTACACCTTC. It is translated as CASSLYGTGQYGYTF.

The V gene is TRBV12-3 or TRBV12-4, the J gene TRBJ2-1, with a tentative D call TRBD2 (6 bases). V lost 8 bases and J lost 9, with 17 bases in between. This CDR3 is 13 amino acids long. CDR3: CASGGTPGSEQFF. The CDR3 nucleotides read TGTGCCAGCGGGGGGACCCCCGGGAGTGAGCAGTTCTTC.

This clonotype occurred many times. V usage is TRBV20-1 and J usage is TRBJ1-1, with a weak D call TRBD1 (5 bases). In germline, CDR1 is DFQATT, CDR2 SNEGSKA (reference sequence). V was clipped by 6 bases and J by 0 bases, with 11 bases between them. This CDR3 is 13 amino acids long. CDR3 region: CSAEGILNTEAFF. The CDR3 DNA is TGCAGTGCGGAGGGGATCCTGAACACTGAAGCTTTCTTT.

DNA of the CDR3: TGTGCCAGCAGCCGACAGGGGGCTTGGGAGACCCAGTACTTC. It specifies CASSRQGAWETQYF. The chain recombines TRBV5-4 with TRBJ2-5; 10 bases are shared with TRBD1. The CDR3 runs to 14 residues. CDR1 is SGHNT and CDR2 is YYREEE in the germline V gene (reference sequence). J was trimmed by 5 bases and V by 4 bases; bases with no gene match: 5.

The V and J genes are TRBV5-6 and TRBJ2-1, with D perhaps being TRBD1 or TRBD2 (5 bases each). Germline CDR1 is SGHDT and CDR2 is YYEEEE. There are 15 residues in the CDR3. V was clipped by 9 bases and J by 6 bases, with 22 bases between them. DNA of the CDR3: TGTGCCAACAACTTACCGGGACCCGCGACCAATGAGCAGTTCTTC. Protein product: CANNLPGPATNEQFF. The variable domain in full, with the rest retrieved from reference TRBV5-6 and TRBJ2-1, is DAGVTQSPTHLIKTRGQQVTLRCSPKSGHDTVSWYQQALGQGPQFIFQYYEEEERQRGNFPDRFSGHQFPNYSSELNVNALLLGDSALYLCANNLPGPATNEQFFGPGTRLTVL.

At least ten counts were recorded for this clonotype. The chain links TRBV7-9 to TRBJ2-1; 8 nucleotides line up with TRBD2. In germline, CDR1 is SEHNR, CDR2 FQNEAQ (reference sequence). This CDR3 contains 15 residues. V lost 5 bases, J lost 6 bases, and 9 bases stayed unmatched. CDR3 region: CASSTTSGPFNEQFF. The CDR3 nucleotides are TGTGCCAGCAGCACCACTAGCGGTCCTTTCAATGAGCAGTTCTTC. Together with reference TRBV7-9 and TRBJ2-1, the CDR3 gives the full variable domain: DTGVSQNPRHKITKRGQNVTFRCDPISEHNRLYWYRQTLGQGPEFLTYFQNEAQLEKSRLLSDRFSAERPKGSFSTLEIQRTEQGDSAMYLCASSTTSGPFNEQFFGPGTRLTVL.

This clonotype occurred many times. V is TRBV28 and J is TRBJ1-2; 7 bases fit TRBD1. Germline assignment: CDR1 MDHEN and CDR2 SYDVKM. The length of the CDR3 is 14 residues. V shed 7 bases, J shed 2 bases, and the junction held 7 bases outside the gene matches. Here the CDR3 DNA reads TGTGCCAGCACCGTCGGACAGGCCAACTATGGCTACACCTTC. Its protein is CASTVGQANYGYTF.

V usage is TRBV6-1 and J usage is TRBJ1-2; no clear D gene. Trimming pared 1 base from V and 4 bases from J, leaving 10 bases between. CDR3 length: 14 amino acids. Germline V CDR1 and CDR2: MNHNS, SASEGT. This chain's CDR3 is CASSEGSLIYGYTF. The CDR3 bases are TGTGCCAGCAGTGAAGGAAGTCTGATCTATGGCTACACCTTC.

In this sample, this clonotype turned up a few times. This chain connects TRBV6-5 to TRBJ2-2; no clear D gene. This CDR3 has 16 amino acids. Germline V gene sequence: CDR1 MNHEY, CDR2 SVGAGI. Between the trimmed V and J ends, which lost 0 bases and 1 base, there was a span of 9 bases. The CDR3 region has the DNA TGTGCCAGCAGTTACTCGACCCCCATGAACACCGGGGAGCTGTTTTTT. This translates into CASSYSTPMNTGELFF.

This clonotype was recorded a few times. The CDR3 bases are TGTGCCAGCAGCCGCAGACAGGGGGCTCCCTATGGCTACACCTTC. Amino acids: CASSRRQGAPYGYTF. The genes are TRBV7-9 and TRBJ1-2; 10 bases align to TRBD1. The J segment lost 4 bases and the V segment lost 5 bases, leaving 7 bases of the junction unmatched. CDR1 is SEHNR, CDR2 FQNEAQ, per germline (reference sequence). CDR3 size: 15 residues. The variable domain in full, completed from reference TRBV7-9 and TRBJ1-2, reads DTGVSQNPRHKITKRGQNVTFRCDPISEHNRLYWYRQTLGQGPEFLTYFQNEAQLEKSRLLSDRFSAERPKGSFSTLEIQRTEQGDSAMYLCASSRRQGAPYGYTFGSGTRLTVV.

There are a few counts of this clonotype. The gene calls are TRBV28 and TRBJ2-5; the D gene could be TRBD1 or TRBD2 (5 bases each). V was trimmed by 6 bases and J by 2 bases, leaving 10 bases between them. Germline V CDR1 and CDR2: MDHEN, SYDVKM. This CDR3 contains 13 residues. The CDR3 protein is CASSGTEQETQYF. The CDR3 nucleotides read TGTGCCAGCAGCGGGACGGAACAAGAGACCCAGTACTTC.

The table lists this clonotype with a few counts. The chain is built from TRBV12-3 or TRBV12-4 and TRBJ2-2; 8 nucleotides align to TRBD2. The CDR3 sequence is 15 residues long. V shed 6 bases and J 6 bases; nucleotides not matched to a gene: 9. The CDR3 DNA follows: TGTGCCAGCAGCCCCGGGACTAGGGGACCCGGGGAGCTGTTTTTT. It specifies CASSPGTRGPGELFF.

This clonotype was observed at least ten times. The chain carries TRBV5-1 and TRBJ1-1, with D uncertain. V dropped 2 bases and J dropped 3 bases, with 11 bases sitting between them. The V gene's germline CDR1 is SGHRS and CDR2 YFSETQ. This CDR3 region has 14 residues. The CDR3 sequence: CASSLGVTHTEAFF. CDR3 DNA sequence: TGCGCCAGCAGCTTAGGAGTGACGCACACTGAAGCTTTCTTT.

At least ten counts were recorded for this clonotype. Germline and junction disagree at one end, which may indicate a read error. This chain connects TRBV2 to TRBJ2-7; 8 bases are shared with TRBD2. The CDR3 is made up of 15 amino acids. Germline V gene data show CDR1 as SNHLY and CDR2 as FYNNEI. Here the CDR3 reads CASSVGSGETYEQYF. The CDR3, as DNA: TGTGCCAGTAGTGTGGGTAGCGGGGAGACCTACGAGCAGTACTTC.

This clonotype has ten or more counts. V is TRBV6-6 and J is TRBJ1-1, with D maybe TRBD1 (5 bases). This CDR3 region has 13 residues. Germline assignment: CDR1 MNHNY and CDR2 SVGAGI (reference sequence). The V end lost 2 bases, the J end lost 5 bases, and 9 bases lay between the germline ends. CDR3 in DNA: TGTGCCAGCAGTTACGGGGCAAGAACTGAAGCTTTCTTT. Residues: CASSYGARTEAFF.

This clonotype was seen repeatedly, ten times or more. CDR3 coding DNA: TGTGCCAGCAGTTTAGGGTCAGGATACGGTCAAGAGACCCAGTACTTC. Translating gives CASSLGSGYGQETQYF. The chain carries TRBV28 and TRBJ2-5; D unresolved. Trimming removed 2 bases at V and 2 bases at J, with 15 bases between. Germline CDR1 and CDR2: MDHEN and SYDVKM. This CDR3 comprises 16 residues. The full variable domain, with the rest looked up from reference TRBV28 and TRBJ2-5, is DVKVTQSSRYLVKRTGEKVFLECVQDMDHENMFWYRQDPGLGLRLIYFSYDVKMKEKGDIPEGYSVSREKKERFSLILESASTNQTSMYLCASSLGSGYGQETQYFGPGTRLLVL.

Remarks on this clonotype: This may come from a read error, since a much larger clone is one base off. The DNA of the CDR3 is TGCGCCAGCAGTGGACTAGCGGGAGGGCCACGTGTAGAGACCCAGTACTTC. It specifies CASSGLAGGPRVETQYF. The chain combines TRBV5-1 with TRBJ2-5; 15 positions agree with TRBD2. The CDR3 runs to 17 residues. The junction had 9 bases not matched to a gene; V was cut back by 5 bases and J by 4 bases. Germline assignment: CDR1 SGHRS and CDR2 YFSETQ.

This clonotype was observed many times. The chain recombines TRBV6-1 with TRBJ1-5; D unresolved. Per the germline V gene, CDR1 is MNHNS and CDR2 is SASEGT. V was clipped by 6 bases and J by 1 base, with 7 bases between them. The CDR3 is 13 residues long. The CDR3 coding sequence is TGTGCCAGCAGGTCTAGGAGCAATCAGCCCCAGCATTTT. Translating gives CASRSRSNQPQHF.

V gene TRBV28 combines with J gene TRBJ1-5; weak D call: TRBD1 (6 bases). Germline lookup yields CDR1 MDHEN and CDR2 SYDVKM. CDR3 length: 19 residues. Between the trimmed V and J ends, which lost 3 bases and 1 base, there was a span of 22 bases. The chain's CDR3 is CASSFAQGRWGSSNQPQHF. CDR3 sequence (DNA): TGTGCCAGCAGTTTCGCCCAGGGGAGGTGGGGGTCGAGCAATCAGCCCCAGCATTTT.

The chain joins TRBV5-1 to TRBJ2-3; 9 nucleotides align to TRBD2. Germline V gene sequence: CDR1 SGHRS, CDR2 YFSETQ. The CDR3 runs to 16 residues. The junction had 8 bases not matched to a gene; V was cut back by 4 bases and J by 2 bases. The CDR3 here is CASSPRTSVSTDTQYF. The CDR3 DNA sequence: TGCGCCAGCAGCCCTAGGACTAGCGTTTCCACAGATACGCAGTATTTT. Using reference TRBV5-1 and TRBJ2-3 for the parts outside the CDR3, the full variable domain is KAGVTQTPRYLIKTRGQQVTLSCSPISGHRSVSWYQQTPGQGLQFLFEYFSETQRNKGNFPGRFSGRQFSNSRSEMNVSTLELGDSALYLCASSPRTSVSTDTQYFGPGTRLTVL.